This T cell receptor beta chain was observed in a study of shared clonotypes between healthy human individuals (dated by TCRdb to 2020 to 2022). Study-level background: The cohort included a few men and a couple of women between 18 and 49 years of age. Each donor's leukapheresis produced roughly between roughly 0.85 and 9.5 billion PBMCs. For each donor, three plates each were used for CD4 naive and CD4 memory, two plates were used for CD8 naive, and one plate was used for CD8 memory. To estimate repertoire size and how much clonotypes are shared between individuals, the study performed deep sequencing of blood TCR repertoires from a handful of healthy adults. To increase sequencing depth and limit assay-specific biases, different laboratories used diverse techniques to prepare libraries and sequence TCR repertoires.

What the research found in general, with its limitations: Sampling was limited to blood, and TCR repertoires in tissue likely differ from TCR repertoires in blood. Around 5% of naive CD4, around 3.5% of naive CD8, roughly 2.4% of memory CD4, and approximately 0.4% of memory CD8 clonotypes were shared across a few donors. Compared with non-shared clonotypes, the clonotypes found in all four sorted-subset donors had higher generation probabilities. The genetic and exposure-history diversity represented was limited by the small number of donors. Larger estimated clonotype richness was generally found for naive subsets than for memory subsets. Pairwise subsampling led to the expectation that sequencing depth would affect the degree of clonotype sharing among donors. Rarefaction of sorted-subset datasets indicated incomplete sequencing despite the large sequencing depth.

On this clone itself: Its antigen is currently not known. No per-base quality is available; no much larger clone lies one base away.

CD8 naive samples were CD45RO-negative cells positively selected for CCR7, giving a CD45RA+CCR7+ population that excluded TemRA cells. The donors were healthy, HIV-negative adults who had no recently reported acute infections or vaccinations. Every donor was a Caucasian adult residing in Nashville, Tennessee, USA. Blood was collected by leukapheresis, and PBMCs were isolated by Ficoll-Histopaque density gradient centrifugation and then cryopreserved in liquid nitrogen vapor phase. Analytical flow cytometry was used to check the purity and quantity of each magnetically sorted T cell population. From each sorted fraction, genomic DNA was isolated and quantified by UV absorbance on a Nanodrop 2000c. From a lookup of the germline V gene (reference sequence), CDR1 and CDR2 are GTSNPN and SVGIG. The CDR3 runs 13 amino acids, cysteine and phenylalanine included. The read is trimmed to its CDR3 DNA, 39 bases read in frame from base 1. Trimming takes 3 bases off V and 3 bases off J; junction bases not matched to a gene: 3.

Using the deep immunoSEQ assay, TCR CDR3 regions were amplified from genomic DNA by multiplex PCR. Extracted genomic DNA from each cell subset was distributed evenly across all wells of several immunoSEQ 96-well plates, and each plate was treated as a replicate. For sorted subsets, each replicate PCR was loaded with about 200 ng genomic DNA, equivalent to 30,000 or so T cell genomes. Purified libraries were quantified with a Qubit 3.0 fluorometer, sized on a Bioanalyzer 2100, and re-quantified with the KAPA Library Quantification kit. Each immunoSEQ 96-well plate was sequenced on its own single-read 150-cycle Illumina NextSeq 550 flow cell. The authors processed their data as follows. Because only junctional sequences without quality scores were contained in the immunoSEQ output, filtering matching that applied to full-length reads could not be performed. To assign V/J genes and CDR3, sequences were annotated against IMGT germline references using PyIR, a Python wrapper for IgBLAST v1.9. Reads were removed for weak V/J assignments (E-value above 1e-6), missing CDR3, stop codons, out-of-frame junctions, or ambiguous translated residues. A V3J clonotype was defined by an identical inferred V gene, J gene, and CDR3 amino acid sequence. To compute the percentage overlap between repertoires, the number of shared unique clonotypes was divided by the size of the smaller repertoire. Repertoire richness was assessed with RTK rarefaction, the Chao1 estimator, and Recon v2.1 estimates of unobserved clonotypes. Generation probabilities for all TCRbeta clonotypes obtained by the gDNA method from several donors were computed using OLGA. This immuneACCESS table, as held by TCRdb, lists in-frame sequences with V and J called but not all clones. Of the missing ones, under half trace to an unresolved V gene in checked studies; the others have no known cause. The V and J calls and the clone size are those of that table, but D and trimming were determined from the DNA. Counted in this sample were approximately 1.9 million clones; just under 95% of them appeared once. Jointly, the top ten make up around 1.7% of the sample.

The chain is made from TRBV30 and TRBJ1-1, with TRBD1 identical over 8 junction bases. The source is a man between 18 and 35 years old in good health. Some clones in this sample may be carry-over from other donors' samples. Sequenced input: naive CD8+ T cells from PBMCs. The cell subset or site label corresponds to: CD45RA+CCR7+. The sequenced DNA: TGTGCCTGGAGCCGACAGGGGCACACTGAAGCTTTCTTT. It translates to CAWSRQGHTEAFF.